This T cell receptor (beta chain) was sequenced during a study of T cells after yellow fever vaccination. In TCRdb, the 5' RACE reads were re-called with MiXCR into one record per CDR3 protein. The sample includes just under 600,000 distinct CDR3 sequences, around an eighth seen only once; the top ten take over 13%. Germline CDR1 and CDR2: MNHNY and SVGAGI (reference sequence). The germline V and J ends were trimmed by 7 bases and 10 bases, with 14 bases remaining between them. This CDR3 has 12 amino acids. The chain is built from TRBV6-6 and TRBJ2-1; D might be TRBD2 (6 bases). Specimen: PBMCs, collected on the day of the yellow fever booster vaccination. This TCR came from a man aged 25 to 45 who received the YFV17D yellow fever vaccine. In nucleotides, the CDR3 is TGTGCCAGCATGTCCCCCGGGAGAGAGCAGTTCTTC. Residues: CASMSPGREQFF.